This TCR beta chain was observed in a study of blood T cell repertoires in COVID-19. Study at large: T cells, B-cell-depleted T cells, or PBMCs provided the cDNA or gDNA that served as material.

This table comes from immunoSEQ multiplex PCR, and its TCRdb copy is limited to in-frame clones, with some not included. The table lists about 260,000 clones, about 90% of them singletons. Germline CDR1 MGHDK, CDR2 SYGVNS. Trimming removed 0 bases at V and 9 bases at J, with 9 bases between. The CDR3 runs to 13 residues. Cohort allocation depended upon clinical history that participants reported. Sequencing input: PBMCs or T cells enriched from blood (not recorded which). The source of this sequence is a woman in her 40s who had been exposed to COVID-19. The chain links TRBV25-1 to TRBJ2-1; D is ambiguous. The CDR3 DNA reads as TGTGCCAGCAGTGAATACGAGACAAGTGAGCAGTTCTTC. Its translation: CASSEYETSEQFF.